The TCR beta chain described here comes from a study of blood T cell repertoires in COVID-19. Study context: Donors in the United States, Italy and Spain gave samples during acute or convalescent COVID-19.

Germline assignment: CDR1 SGHDT and CDR2 YYEEEE. This CDR3 is built from 14 residues. The V end lost 3 bases, the J end lost 3 bases, and 12 bases lay between the germline ends. Under the authors' procedure: Quantification of nucleated cells was approximated via reference gene primer amplification. The data were produced by immunoSEQ multiplex PCR, yet TCRdb's version contains in-frame clones alone and is incomplete. The V and J calls and clone size are taken from that table; D and trimming were inferred from the DNA. The sample lists some 150,000 clones; approximately 81% were seen once. The sequencing sample was made of peripheral blood. The receptor's source is a human donor in a cohort sampled during active COVID-19. The chain is built from TRBV5-6 and TRBJ1-1; D is undetermined. CDR3 nucleotide sequence: TGTGCCAGCAGCTCCTTCTGGAGGGACACTGAAGCTTTCTTT. Translating gives CASSSFWRDTEAFF.